A selection of T cell receptor beta chains follows, all from one sample in a study of cytomegalovirus exposure and HLA in healthy donors. Sequencing used immunoSEQ multiplex PCR; TCRdb keeps in-frame clones, though not all of them. The sample gives some 54,000 clones, around 70% of which show up once; approximately 2.7% is in the top ten. Source material: PBMCs. These receptors were collected from a man aged 18 to 29 in good health and CMV-seronegative. Each CDR3 is given with its conserved first and last residue. The D gene is left open where the match is weak. The listing skips clone size in some rows; elsewhere it reads once, few, many or a size class.

V	D	size	J	CDR3	DNA
TRBV27	TRBD1	NA	TRBJ1-1	CASNSGTANTEAFF	TGTGCCAGCAATTCCGGGACAGCAAACACTGAAGCTTTCTTT
TRBV28	NA	NA	TRBJ1-5	CASSLRRIGQPQHF	TGTGCCAGCAGTTTGAGGAGAATTGGGCAGCCCCAGCATTTT
TRBV7-9	NA	few	TRBJ1-2	CASSFTGTQGYGYTF	TGTGCCAGCAGCTTTACAGGGACGCAGGGCTATGGCTACACCTTC
TRBV15	TRBD1	few	TRBJ2-7	CATSRLGQGYEQYF	TGTGCCACCAGCAGACTTGGACAGGGGTACGAGCAGTACTTC
TRBV6-6	NA	few	TRBJ2-7	CASSYIGYEQYF	TGTGCCAGCAGTTACATCGGTTACGAGCAGTACTTC
TRBV6-1	NA	NA	TRBJ1-4	CASSEVDSPNEKLFF	TGTGCCAGCAGTGAAGTGGACAGCCCTAATGAAAAACTGTTTTTT
TRBV5-1	TRBD1	NA	TRBJ2-6	CASSSGQGSGANVLTF	TGCGCCAGCAGCTCGGGACAGGGTTCTGGGGCCAACGTCCTGACTTTC
TRBV10-2	NA	NA	TRBJ1-5	CASSESTPLVRQPQHF	TGCGCCAGCAGTGAGTCGACTCCTTTGGTAAGGCAGCCCCAGCATTTT
TRBV30	TRBD2	NA	TRBJ2-7	CAWSSLAGGPKYF	TGTGCCTGGAGTTCCCTAGCGGGAGGCCCAAAGTACTTC
TRBV11-3	TRBD1	NA	TRBJ2-7	CASSSPGQGVYEQYF	TGTGCCAGCAGCTCCCCGGGACAGGGTGTATACGAGCAGTACTTC
TRBV4-1	TRBD1	NA	TRBJ1-3	CASSQLTGGWGNTIYF	TGCGCCAGCAGCCAGCTTACAGGGGGATGGGGAAACACCATATATTTT
TRBV29-1	NA	NA	TRBJ1-3	CSVAGVGNTIYF	TGCAGCGTTGCAGGGGTAGGAAACACCATATATTTT
TRBV4-3	NA	NA	TRBJ1-6	CASSQRRVDNSSLHF	TGCGCCAGCAGCCAACGACGGGTTGATAATTCATCCCTCCACTTT
TRBV9	NA	few	TRBJ1-1	CASSVNARLMNTEAFF	TGTGCCAGCAGCGTAAATGCCAGGCTGATGAACACTGAAGCTTTCTTT
TRBV27	NA	once	TRBJ1-2	CASSSHREGYTF	TGTGCCAGCAGTTCCCACAGGGAGGGCTACACCTTC
TRBV30	NA	NA	TRBJ1-6	CAWSPLTGSNSPLHF	TGTGCCTGGAGTCCACTGACAGGATCAAATTCACCCCTCCACTTT
TRBV7-2	TRBD2	once	TRBJ2-3	CASSSLAVSTDTQYF	TGTGCCAGCAGCTCTCTAGCGGTTAGCACAGATACGCAGTATTTT
TRBV28	TRBD1	few	TRBJ2-2	CASSRQGGTGELFF	TGTGCCAGCAGTCGACAGGGCGGGACCGGGGAGCTGTTTTTT
TRBV6-1	NA	NA	TRBJ2-3	CASSRGAGTDTQYF	TGTGCCAGCAGTCGAGGGGCGGGAACAGATACGCAGTATTTT
TRBV10-1	TRBD2	NA	TRBJ2-5	CASRSGLADQETQYF	TGCGCCAGCAGGTCGGGACTAGCGGACCAAGAGACCCAGTACTTC
TRBV7-8	TRBD2	NA	TRBJ2-7	CASSLTFGGRAAEQYF	TGTGCCAGCAGCCTAACCTTCGGCGGGAGGGCCGCCGAGCAGTACTTC
TRBV30	NA	NA	TRBJ1-4	CAWSPTTANEKLFF	TGTGCCTGGAGCCCGACAACCGCTAATGAAAAACTGTTTTTT
TRBV10-2	NA	NA	TRBJ1-1	CASSQGYTEAFF	TGCGCCAGCTCACAGGGTTACACTGAAGCTTTCTTT
TRBV5-1	NA	few	TRBJ2-1	CASCEGSPADEQFF	TGCGCCAGCTGCGAGGGCAGCCCCGCCGATGAGCAGTTCTTC
TRBV28	NA	once	TRBJ1-2	CASSTFSGWGYTF	TGTGCCAGCAGTACTTTTAGTGGTTGGGGCTACACCTTC
TRBV7-8	NA	few	TRBJ2-7	CASSLMREVTYEQYF	TGTGCCAGCAGCTTAATGAGGGAGGTCACCTACGAGCAGTACTTC
TRBV29-1	NA	NA	TRBJ2-2	CSAGGGTGELFF	TGCAGCGCCGGGGGAGGCACCGGGGAGCTGTTTTTT
TRBV28	NA	NA	TRBJ2-7	CASSPRGQRQYF	TGTGCCAGCAGTCCCCGCGGCCAGAGGCAGTACTTC
TRBV6-5	NA	NA	TRBJ1-4	CASTSGGNEKLFF	TGTGCCAGCACCAGCGGGGGGAATGAAAAACTGTTTTTT
TRBV4-3	TRBD2	NA	TRBJ2-7	CASSQGLAEYEQYF	TGCGCCAGCAGCCAAGGACTAGCGGAGTACGAGCAGTACTTC
TRBV6-5	NA	few	TRBJ1-1	CASREARYKNEAFF	TGTGCCAGCAGGGAGGCCAGGTATAAGAATGAAGCTTTCTTT
TRBV10-3	TRBD1	NA	TRBJ1-2	CAISASGQGANYGYTF	TGTGCCATCAGTGCCTCGGGACAGGGAGCTAACTATGGCTACACCTTC
TRBV6-5	NA	once	TRBJ1-5	CASSYSARGDQPQHF	TGTGCCAGCAGTTACTCAGCCAGGGGAGACCAGCCCCAGCATTTT